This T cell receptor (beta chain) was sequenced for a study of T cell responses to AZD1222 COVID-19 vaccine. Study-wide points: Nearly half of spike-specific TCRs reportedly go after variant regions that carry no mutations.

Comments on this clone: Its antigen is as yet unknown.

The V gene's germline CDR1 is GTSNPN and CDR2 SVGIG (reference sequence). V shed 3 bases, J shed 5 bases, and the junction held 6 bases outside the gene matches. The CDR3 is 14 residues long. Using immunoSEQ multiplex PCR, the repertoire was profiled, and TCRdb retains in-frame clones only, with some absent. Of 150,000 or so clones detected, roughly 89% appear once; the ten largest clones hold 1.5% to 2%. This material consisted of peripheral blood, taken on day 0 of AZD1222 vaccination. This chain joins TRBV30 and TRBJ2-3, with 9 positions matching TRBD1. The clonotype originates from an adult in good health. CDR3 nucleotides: TGTGCCTGGAGAGGGGGACAGGGACTAGATACGCAGTATTTT. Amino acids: CAWRGGQGLDTQYF.